The clone carrying this T cell receptor (beta chain) was counted a few times. This sample is drawn from a study of blood T cells in healthy people across ages. Next came a second PCR, run for about 6 to 11 cycles, which used a sample-barcoded 5' primer along with a J-beta primer mix. MiXCR, run by TCRdb on the 5' RACE reads, gives a single entry per CDR3 protein. Among some 1.4 million distinct CDR3 sequences listed, about 40% were seen once. Every donor contributed ten milliliters of peripheral blood by blood draw. Per sample, a minimum of 6.5 million PBMCs were isolated. The TCR was taken from a woman between 18 and 29 years old in good health. The source material was blood.

The CDR3 DNA reads as TGCAGTGCTAGAGACGGCCCCGCGCCCCTCCACTTT. This gives the protein CSARDGPAPLHF. The chain joins TRBV20-1 to TRBJ1-6; D gene unclear. Germline CDR1 reads DFQATT; CDR2 reads SNEGSKA (reference sequence). The CDR3 contains 12 residues. Deletions cut 0 bases from V and 13 bases from J, with 10 bases between.